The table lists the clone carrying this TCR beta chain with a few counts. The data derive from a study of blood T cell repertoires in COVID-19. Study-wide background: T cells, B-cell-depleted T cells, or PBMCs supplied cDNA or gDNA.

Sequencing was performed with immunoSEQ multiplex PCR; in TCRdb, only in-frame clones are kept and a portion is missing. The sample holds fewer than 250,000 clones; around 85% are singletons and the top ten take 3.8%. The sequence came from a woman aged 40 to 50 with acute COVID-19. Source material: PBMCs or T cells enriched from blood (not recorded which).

The CDR3 nucleotides read TGTGCCAGCAGTTTAAGGTCGGGGTCCGGGGAGCTGTTTTTT. Its protein is CASSLRSGSGELFF. The chain combines TRBV27 with TRBJ2-2, with a tentative D call TRBD2 (5 bases). The V gene lost 2 bases and the J gene lost 6 bases, with 10 bases spanning the gap. The germline gives CDR1 MNHEY, CDR2 SMNVEV (reference sequence). The CDR3 is 14 residues long.